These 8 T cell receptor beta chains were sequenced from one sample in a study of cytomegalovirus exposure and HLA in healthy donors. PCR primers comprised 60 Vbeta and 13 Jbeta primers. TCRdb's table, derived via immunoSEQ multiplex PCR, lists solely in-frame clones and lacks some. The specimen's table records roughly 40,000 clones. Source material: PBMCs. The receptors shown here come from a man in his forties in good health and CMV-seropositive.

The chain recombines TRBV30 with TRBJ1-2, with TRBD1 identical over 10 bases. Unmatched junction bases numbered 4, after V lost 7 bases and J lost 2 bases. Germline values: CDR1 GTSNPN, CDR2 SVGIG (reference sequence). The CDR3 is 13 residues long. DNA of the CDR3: TGTGCCTTCCAGGACAGGGGGAACTATGGCTACACCTTC. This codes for CAFQDRGNYGYTF. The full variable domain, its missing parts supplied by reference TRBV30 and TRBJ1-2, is SQTIHQWPATLVQPVGSPLSLECTVEGTSNPNLYWYRQAAGRGLQLLFYSVGIGQISSEVPQNLSASRPQDRQFILSSKKLLLSDSGFYLCAFQDRGNYGYTFGSGTRLTVV.

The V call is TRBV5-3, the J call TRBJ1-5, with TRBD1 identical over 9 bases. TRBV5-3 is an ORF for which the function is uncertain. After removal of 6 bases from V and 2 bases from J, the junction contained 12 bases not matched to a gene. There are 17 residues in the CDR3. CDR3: CARNPRDRENGNQPQHF. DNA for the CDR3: TGTGCCAGAAACCCCCGGGACAGGGAAAATGGCAATCAGCCCCAGCATTTT.

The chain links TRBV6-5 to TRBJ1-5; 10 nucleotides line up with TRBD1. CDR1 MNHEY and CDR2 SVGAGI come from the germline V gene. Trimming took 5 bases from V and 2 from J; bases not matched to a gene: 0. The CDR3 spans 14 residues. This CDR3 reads CASSGQGGNQPQHF. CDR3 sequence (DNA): TGTGCCAGCAGTGGACAGGGGGGCAATCAGCCCCAGCATTTT.

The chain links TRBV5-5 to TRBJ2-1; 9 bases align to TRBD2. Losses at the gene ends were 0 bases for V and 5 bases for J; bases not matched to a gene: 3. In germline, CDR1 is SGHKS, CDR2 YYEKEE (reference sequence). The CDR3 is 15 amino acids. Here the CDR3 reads CASSLEREAHNEQFF. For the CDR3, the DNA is TGTGCCAGCAGCTTGGAGCGGGAGGCCCACAATGAGCAGTTCTTC.

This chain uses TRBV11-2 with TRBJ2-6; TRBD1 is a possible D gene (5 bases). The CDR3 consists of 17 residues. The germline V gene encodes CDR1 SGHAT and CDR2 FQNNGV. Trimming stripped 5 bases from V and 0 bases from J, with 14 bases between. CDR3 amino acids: CASSTYTGRSGANVLTF. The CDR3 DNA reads TGTGCCAGCAGCACCTACACAGGTCGCTCTGGGGCCAACGTCCTGACTTTC.

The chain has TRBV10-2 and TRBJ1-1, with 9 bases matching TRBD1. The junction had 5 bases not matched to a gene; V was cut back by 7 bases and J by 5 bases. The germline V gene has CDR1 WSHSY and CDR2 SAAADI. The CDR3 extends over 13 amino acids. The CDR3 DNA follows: TGCGCCAGCAACCCGGGACAGGGAACTGAAGCTTTCTTT. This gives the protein CASNPGQGTEAFF.

The CDR3, as DNA: TGCAGCGTTGAAGATCCGACTAGCGGGGTCACAGATACGCAGTATTTT. It codes for CSVEDPTSGVTDTQYF. The chain is built from TRBV29-1 and TRBJ2-3; TRBD2 aligns across 11 bases. V lost 0 bases and J lost 2; bases outside the gene matches: 4. This CDR3 is 16 amino acids long. From germline, CDR1 is SQVTM and CDR2 ANQGSEA.

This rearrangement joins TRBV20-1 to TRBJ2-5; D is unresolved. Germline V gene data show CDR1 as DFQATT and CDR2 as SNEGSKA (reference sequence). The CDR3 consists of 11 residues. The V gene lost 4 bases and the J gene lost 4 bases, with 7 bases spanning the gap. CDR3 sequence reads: CSATPRETQYF. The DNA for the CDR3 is TGCAGTGCTACTCCTAGAGAGACCCAGTACTTC.